These 21 T cell receptor beta chains were all obtained from the same sample, sequenced in a study of shared clonotypes between healthy human individuals. TCRdb keeps only in-frame clones here, not all; method: immunoSEQ multiplex PCR. The data hold 500,000 to 550,000 clones, with around 95% observed a single time. The sequencing input was naive CD4+ T cells sorted from blood. Indicated subset: CD45RA+ positively selected. The source is a woman between 25 and 40 years old in good health.

The chain uses TRBV28 and TRBJ1-1; 7 bases match TRBD1. The V and J ends lost 10 bases and 0 bases, in that order; junction bases with no gene match: 8. The CDR3 spans 14 residues. CDR1 is MDHEN, CDR2 SYDVKM, per germline. This CDR3 is CATSGGPVNTEAFF. The CDR3 DNA reads TGTGCCACCTCAGGGGGACCAGTGAACACTGAAGCTTTCTTT. The full variable domain, in which reference TRBV28 and TRBJ1-1 provide the parts outside the CDR3, is DVKVTQSSRYLVKRTGEKVFLECVQDMDHENMFWYRQDPGLGLRLIYFSYDVKMKEKGDIPEGYSVSREKKERFSLILESASTNQTSMYLCATSGGPVNTEAFFGQGTRLTVV.

The J gene is TRBJ2-5, the V gene TRBV27; D is ambiguous. This CDR3 has 13 amino acids. With 2 bases removed from V and 0 bases from J, the gap between germline ends came to 4 bases. Germline-derived CDR1 and CDR2 are MNHEY and SMNVEV (reference sequence). Here the CDR3 DNA reads TGTGCCAGCAGTTTAAACTACCAAGAGACCCAGTACTTC. It encodes CASSLNYQETQYF.

As DNA, the CDR3 is TGTGCCAGCAGTTTACGGGAGTTACGCACAGATACGCAGTATTTT. Translation gives CASSLRELRTDTQYF. This chain links TRBV27 with TRBJ2-3, with D perhaps matching TRBD2 (6 bases). The germline V gene has CDR1 MNHEY and CDR2 SMNVEV (reference sequence). This CDR3 region has 15 residues. Trimming removed 2 bases from V and 1 base from J, with 10 bases in between.

V gene TRBV14 combines with J gene TRBJ2-6; a weak D match, TRBD1 (5 bases). V gave up 5 bases and J gave up 1 base, with 12 bases separating them. The CDR3 is made up of 16 amino acids. CDR1 and CDR2 from the germline V gene are SGHDN and FVKESK. CDR3 bases: TGTGCCAGCAGCTTGACAGTGTATTCTGGGGCCAACGTCCTGACTTTC. This codes for CASSLTVYSGANVLTF.

The chain links TRBV15 to TRBJ1-5, with TRBD1 as a possible D gene (5 bases). The CDR3 spans 14 residues. Germline V gives CDR1 LNHNV, CDR2 YYDKDF (reference sequence). The V end was cut by 0 bases, the J end by 7 bases, with 10 bases between. The CDR3 sequence: CATSRDNGDQPQHF. CDR3 nucleotides: TGTGCCACCAGCAGAGATAACGGGGACCAGCCCCAGCATTTT.

The V and J genes are TRBV2 and TRBJ2-7; 7 positions agree with TRBD2. This CDR3 comprises 12 residues. The trim removed 8 bases at V and 5 bases at J, leaving 6 bases unmatched. The germline V gene encodes CDR1 SNHLY and CDR2 FYNNEI. The CDR3 DNA sequence: TGTGCCAGCCGGGGGAGGGTAAACGAGCAGTACTTC. This gives the protein CASRGRVNEQYF.

The chain combines TRBV5-6 with TRBJ2-5, with 7 bases fitting TRBD2. The CDR3 covers 14 residues. In germline, CDR1 is SGHDT, CDR2 YYEEEE. V dropped 4 bases and J dropped 1; count of bases not matched to a gene: 4. The CDR3 coding sequence is TGTGCCAGCAGCGTCAGCGGGACCCAAGAGACCCAGTACTTC. It specifies CASSVSGTQETQYF.

V gene TRBV27 combines with J gene TRBJ2-7; D may be TRBD1 or TRBD2 (5 bases each). This CDR3 is built from 13 residues. Deletions cut 6 bases from V and 7 bases from J, with 16 bases between. The germline gives CDR1 MNHEY, CDR2 SMNVEV (reference sequence). CDR3 DNA: TGTGCCAGCAGACTCGCAGGGACGGGGGAGCAGTACTTC. This codes for CASRLAGTGEQYF.

This chain connects TRBV30 to TRBJ1-6; 7 bases agree with TRBD1. CDR3 length: 14 residues. The V segment lost 2 bases and the J segment 10 bases; nucleotides outside the gene matches: 8. Germline CDR1 GTSNPN, CDR2 SVGIG (reference sequence). DNA for the CDR3: TGTGCCTGGAGTTCCGAGGGGGCGCACTCACCCCTCCACTTT. As protein: CAWSSEGAHSPLHF.

The CDR3 sequence is CASRGEANTGELFF. CDR3 DNA: TGCGCCAGCCGGGGAGAAGCAAACACCGGGGAGCTGTTTTTT. This chain connects TRBV10-1 to TRBJ2-2; possible D gene TRBD2, 5 bases. V gave up 8 bases and J gave up 2 bases, with 12 bases separating them. This CDR3 has 14 residues. Germline CDR1 reads WNHNN; CDR2 reads SYGVQD (reference sequence).

In its sample, this clone was seen once. The CDR3 sequence: CASRNPGQGDYGYTF. As DNA, the CDR3 is TGTGCCAGCAGGAATCCGGGACAGGGTGACTATGGCTACACCTTC. The gene calls are TRBV7-9 and TRBJ1-2, with 9 bases matching TRBD1. V dropped 6 bases and J dropped 3; count of bases not matched to a gene: 8. Looked up from germline, CDR1 is SEHNR and CDR2 is FQNEAQ (reference sequence). The CDR3 totals 15 residues.

The chain uses TRBV9 and TRBJ2-5; 8 bases are a match to TRBD2. Germline CDR1 is SGDLS and CDR2 is YYNGEE. The CDR3 contains 16 residues. With V trimmed by 3 bases and J by 4 bases, 11 bases remained unmatched. The CDR3 loop is CASSAVGAGGRETQYF. CDR3 sequence (DNA): TGTGCCAGCAGCGCTGTCGGTGCGGGAGGTCGAGAGACCCAGTACTTC.

The genes are TRBV4-1 and TRBJ1-2; 10 bases align to TRBD1. There are 18 residues in the CDR3. CDR1 and CDR2 (germline): MGHRA, YSYEKL. The trim removed 1 base at V and 6 bases at J, leaving 14 bases unmatched. CDR3 sequence: CASSQVGTGVRVSDGYTF. CDR3 in DNA: TGCGCCAGCAGCCAAGTCGGGACAGGGGTGAGAGTTTCCGATGGCTACACCTTC.

The chain combines TRBV5-6 with TRBJ1-4; unclear D gene. The V end was cut by 0 bases, the J end by 8 bases, with 11 bases between. The CDR3 length is 14 residues. The germline CDR1 and CDR2 sequences are SGHDT and YYEEEE. The DNA for the CDR3 is TGTGCCAGCAGCTTGGCAGTTTATGGCGAAAAACTGTTTTTT. It encodes CASSLAVYGEKLFF.

The V and J genes are TRBV19 and TRBJ2-6, with D maybe TRBD2 (6 bases). CDR1 and CDR2 (germline): LNHDA, SQIVND (reference sequence). V was pared by 0 bases and J by 2 bases, with 14 bases between. The CDR3 length is 18 residues. The chain's CDR3 is CASSIDIGGTAGANVLTF. The CDR3 DNA reads TGTGCCAGTAGTATAGACATTGGAGGGACGGCTGGGGCCAACGTCCTGACTTTC.

The chain links TRBV21-1 to TRBJ2-5; TRBD1 is the table's D call and was not checked against the DNA. The J call may be faulty, since TRBJ2-7 better matches the DNA end. TRBV21-1 is a known pseudogene. There are 15 residues in the CDR3. CDR3 nucleotide sequence: TGTGCCAGCAGCAAGGACAGGGGACGCTCCTACGAGCAGTACTTC. Protein: CASSKDRGRSYEQYF.

The J gene is TRBJ1-3, the V gene TRBV19; no clear D. Germline V gives CDR1 LNHDA, CDR2 SQIVND (reference sequence). Trimming took 5 bases from V and 4 from J, leaving 9 bases between them. CDR3 length equals 13 residues. Written as DNA, the CDR3 is TGTGCCAGTAGTGCGGAAATCGGAAACACCATATATTTT. Amino acids: CASSAEIGNTIYF.

CDR3 sequence (DNA): TGTGCCAGCAGCTTCTCTAGCGTCCACTCCTACAATGAGCAGTTCTTC. It specifies CASSFSSVHSYNEQFF. V and J are TRBV7-3 and TRBJ2-1, with TRBD2 as a possible D gene (6 bases). This CDR3 contains 16 residues. V was shortened by 3 bases and J by 0 bases, with 12 bases between the two germline ends. Germline V CDR1 and CDR2: SGHTA, FQGTGA.

This chain joins TRBV7-6 and TRBJ1-1; TRBD1 matches at 11 bases. The CDR3 covers 14 residues. J was trimmed by 5 bases and V by 5 bases; bases with no gene match: 4. From germline, CDR1 is SGHVS and CDR2 FNYEAQ. CDR3 DNA: TGTGCCAGCAGCGGGGGACAGGGGGAGACTGAAGCTTTCTTT. This encodes CASSGGQGETEAFF. Full variable domain (missing parts from reference TRBV7-6 and TRBJ1-1): GAGVSQSPRYKVTKRGQDVALRCDPISGHVSLYWYRQALGQGPEFLTYFNYEAQQDKSGLPNDRFSAERPEGSISTLTIQRTEQRDSAMYRCASSGGQGETEAFFGQGTRLTVV.

This chain connects TRBV5-1 to TRBJ1-2; 10 bases fit TRBD1. Germline V gene lookup returns CDR1 SGHRS and CDR2 YFSETQ. This CDR3 has 14 amino acids. The V and J ends lost 4 bases and 4 bases, in that order; junction bases with no gene match: 4. CDR3 loop: CASSRGQGIYGYTF. The DNA for the CDR3 is TGCGCCAGCAGCAGGGGACAGGGGATCTATGGCTACACCTTC.

The V call is TRBV2, the J call TRBJ2-7; maybe TRBD1 (6 bases). Trimming pared 5 bases from V and 4 bases from J, leaving 12 bases between. Germline CDR1 reads SNHLY; CDR2 reads FYNNEI. CDR3 length equals 13 residues. DNA for the CDR3: TGTGCCAGCAGTCCAGGGGCAGGGTACGAGCAGTACTTC. Protein product: CASSPGAGYEQYF.